The entry below describes one TCR beta chain. Its target is not known. This sample was included in a study of a mutant IDH1 vaccine in newly diagnosed glioma. Study at large: Once 4-6 weeks had passed after radiotherapy alone, vaccination started, or it started with temozolomide cycles. Visit V12 was at week 35; visit V13 was at week 47. Study-wide findings and caveats: Immune responses induced by vaccination arose in 90% to 95% of the patients.

Indicated time point: week 47, end of study. Topical imiquimod was applied with each vaccine dose, which held 300 ug of mutant IDH1 20-mer peptide. V lost 3 bases to trimming and J lost 1 base; unmatched junction nucleotides: 3. Germline V CDR1 and CDR2: MGHDK, SYGVNS. This CDR3 region has 16 residues. The assay was immunoSEQ multiplex PCR, and TCRdb's table has in-frame clones only and misses some. The repertoire includes some 40,000 clones, 75% of them detected once, and about 9.6% sits in the top ten. This TCR came from a man in his forties with glioma. This chain links TRBV25-1 with TRBJ2-2; 9 nucleotides align to TRBD1. The sequencing used PBMCs, collected from a glioma patient whose treatment included an IDH1 peptide vaccine. DNA of the CDR3: TGTGCCAGCAGTGATCCGGGACAGGGGAACACCGGGGAGCTGTTTTTT. Amino acids: CASSDPGQGNTGELFF.